This T cell receptor beta chain was sequenced during a study of CD8 T cells in Susac syndrome. Study-level findings and limits: Individuals included in the TCR sequencing and HLA analysis were acknowledged by the study to be relatively few in number.

Of note for this clonotype: Its antigen remains unknown.

Negative magnetic isolation gave CD8+ and CD4+ cells; FACS enriched CD8+ TEMRA. CDR3 length equals 17 residues. V gave up 8 bases and J gave up 3 bases, with 25 bases separating them. The RNA input was about 0.5 to 1 ug, and it was reverse transcribed with random hexamers. Across 54 Vbeta and 13 Jbeta, immunoSEQ multiplex PCR amplified TCR beta CDR3. TCRdb re-derived calls from the immunoSEQ multiplex PCR reads in MiXCR, one entry per CDR3 protein. Of 180,000 or so distinct CDR3 sequences listed, around 94% are singletons. The sequencing sample was made of CD4+ T cells from PBMCs. The chain uses TRBV23-1 and TRBJ1-2, with D perhaps matching TRBD1 (5 bases). TRBV23-1 qualifies as an ORF whose function is uncertain. The sequence was collected from a human donor in good health. CDR3 DNA sequence: TGCGCCAGCCCCCACGGGACGGGAGGGATATTTTACTATGGCTACACCTTC. It translates to CASPHGTGGIFYYGYTF.